The 2 T cell receptor beta chains below were found in one sample sequenced in a study of human T cells and chemical hapten exposure (dated by TCRdb to the early 2020s). The library was prepared using RACE. Sequencing was performed on a NextSeq 500. TCRdb applied fastp at Q25 and MiXCR to the public reads, then kept only in-frame beta chains. Rows merge per CDR3 protein into single entries with the most common DNA and genes. The sample profile shows approximately 52,000 distinct CDR3 sequences; roughly 8.8% of them were found once. The ten biggest clones cover about 14% of the sample. This specimen's time point label, per the study, means: pre-sensitization, week 0. The treatment or condition label, read with the paper, signifies: therapeutic diphenylcyclopropenone sensitization with weekly scalp DPC. The sequencing here drew on whole blood, taken in connection with sensitization to the hapten diphenylcyclopropenone (DPC). The receptors shown here come from a woman in her thirties or forties with alopecia areata. Some clones in this sample may be carry-over from other donors' samples.

This clonotype was counted many times. The chain has TRBV27 and TRBJ2-4; TRBD2 matches 8 bases. The CDR3 has 16 amino acids. Germline assignment: CDR1 MNHEY and CDR2 SMNVEV (reference sequence). With 2 bases clipped from V and 1 base from J, the junction kept 4 bases outside the gene matches. The CDR3 region is CASSLGKRGAKNIQYF. For the CDR3, the DNA is TGTGCCAGCAGTTTAGGAAAGCGGGGGGCCAAAAACATTCAGTACTTC.

This clonotype showed up just a few times. J is TRBJ1-1 and V is TRBV6-2 or TRBV6-3; tentatively, D is TRBD1 (5 bases). The CDR3 runs 13 residues. Germline V gene data show CDR1 as MNHEY and CDR2 as SVGEGT. Trimming took 5 bases from V and 4 from J, leaving 11 bases between them. CDR3 sequence reads: CASSTWGGTEAFF. In DNA, the CDR3 is TGTGCCAGCAGTACATGGGGGGGCACTGAAGCTTTCTTT.